Listed here is a single T cell receptor (beta chain). Its antigen is still unknown. Whenever a sample was processed, at least 6 million PBMCs were isolated. This sample is drawn from a study of blood T cells in healthy people across ages. J was trimmed by 5 bases and V by 7 bases; bases with no gene match: 11. The CDR3 totals 15 residues. With a J-beta primer mix and a sample-barcoded 5' primer, a second PCR ran about 6 to 11 cycles. Each cDNA molecule was tagged by a template-switch adaptor with 12 random nucleotides. One entry per CDR3 protein, called by TCRdb with MiXCR from the 5' RACE reads. The data contain about 900,000 distinct CDR3 sequences, around 48% of them singletons. Study-level findings and limits: Samples with more naive T cells showed higher observed beta diversity. Observed TCR beta diversity per million T cells went down as age went up. This fall followed a roughly linear course with age.

Material for sequencing was blood. V and J are TRBV12-3 or TRBV12-4 and TRBJ1-1, with 9 positions matching TRBD1. The receptor comes from a man aged 25 to 40 in good health. In DNA form, the CDR3 reads TGTGCCAGCATAGGAAGGGAGACAGGGGGAACTGAAGCTTTCTTT. Amino acid sequence: CASIGRETGGTEAFF.